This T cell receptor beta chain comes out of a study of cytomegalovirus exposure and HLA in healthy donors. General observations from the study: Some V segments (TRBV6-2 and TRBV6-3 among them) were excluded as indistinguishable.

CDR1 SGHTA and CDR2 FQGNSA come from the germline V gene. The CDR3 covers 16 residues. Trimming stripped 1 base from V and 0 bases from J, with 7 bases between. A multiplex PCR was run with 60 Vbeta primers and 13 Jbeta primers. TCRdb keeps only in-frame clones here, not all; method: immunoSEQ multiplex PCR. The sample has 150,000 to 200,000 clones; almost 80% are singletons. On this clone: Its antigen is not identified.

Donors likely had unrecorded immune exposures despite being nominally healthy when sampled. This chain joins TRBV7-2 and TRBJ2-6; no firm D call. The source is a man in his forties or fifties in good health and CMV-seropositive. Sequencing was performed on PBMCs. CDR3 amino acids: CASSLVRSSGANVLTF. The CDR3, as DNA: TGTGCCAGCAGCTTAGTTCGCAGCTCTGGGGCCAACGTCCTGACTTTC.